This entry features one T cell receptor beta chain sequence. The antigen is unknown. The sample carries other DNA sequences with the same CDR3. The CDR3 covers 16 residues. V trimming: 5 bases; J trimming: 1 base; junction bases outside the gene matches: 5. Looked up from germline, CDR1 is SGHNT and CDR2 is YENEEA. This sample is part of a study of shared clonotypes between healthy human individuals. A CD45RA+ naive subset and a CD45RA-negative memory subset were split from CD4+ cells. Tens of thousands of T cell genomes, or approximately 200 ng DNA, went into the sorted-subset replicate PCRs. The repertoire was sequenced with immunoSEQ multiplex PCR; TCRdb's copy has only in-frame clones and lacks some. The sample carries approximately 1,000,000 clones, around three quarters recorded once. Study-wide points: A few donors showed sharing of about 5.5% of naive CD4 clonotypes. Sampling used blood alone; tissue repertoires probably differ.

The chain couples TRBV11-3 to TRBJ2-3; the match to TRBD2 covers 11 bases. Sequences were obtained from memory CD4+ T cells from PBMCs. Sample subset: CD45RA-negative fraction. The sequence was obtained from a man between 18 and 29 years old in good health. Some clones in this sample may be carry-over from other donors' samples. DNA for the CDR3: TGTGCCAGCAGCCTCCTAGCGGGAGGTCGCACAGATACGCAGTATTTT. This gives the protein CASSLLAGGRTDTQYF. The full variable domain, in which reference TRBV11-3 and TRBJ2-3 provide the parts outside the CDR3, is EAGVVQSPRYKIIEKKQPVAFWCNPISGHNTLYWYLQNLGQGPELLIRYENEEAVDDSQLPKDRFSAERLKGVDSTLKIQPAELGDSAVYLCASSLLAGGRTDTQYFGPGTRLTVL.